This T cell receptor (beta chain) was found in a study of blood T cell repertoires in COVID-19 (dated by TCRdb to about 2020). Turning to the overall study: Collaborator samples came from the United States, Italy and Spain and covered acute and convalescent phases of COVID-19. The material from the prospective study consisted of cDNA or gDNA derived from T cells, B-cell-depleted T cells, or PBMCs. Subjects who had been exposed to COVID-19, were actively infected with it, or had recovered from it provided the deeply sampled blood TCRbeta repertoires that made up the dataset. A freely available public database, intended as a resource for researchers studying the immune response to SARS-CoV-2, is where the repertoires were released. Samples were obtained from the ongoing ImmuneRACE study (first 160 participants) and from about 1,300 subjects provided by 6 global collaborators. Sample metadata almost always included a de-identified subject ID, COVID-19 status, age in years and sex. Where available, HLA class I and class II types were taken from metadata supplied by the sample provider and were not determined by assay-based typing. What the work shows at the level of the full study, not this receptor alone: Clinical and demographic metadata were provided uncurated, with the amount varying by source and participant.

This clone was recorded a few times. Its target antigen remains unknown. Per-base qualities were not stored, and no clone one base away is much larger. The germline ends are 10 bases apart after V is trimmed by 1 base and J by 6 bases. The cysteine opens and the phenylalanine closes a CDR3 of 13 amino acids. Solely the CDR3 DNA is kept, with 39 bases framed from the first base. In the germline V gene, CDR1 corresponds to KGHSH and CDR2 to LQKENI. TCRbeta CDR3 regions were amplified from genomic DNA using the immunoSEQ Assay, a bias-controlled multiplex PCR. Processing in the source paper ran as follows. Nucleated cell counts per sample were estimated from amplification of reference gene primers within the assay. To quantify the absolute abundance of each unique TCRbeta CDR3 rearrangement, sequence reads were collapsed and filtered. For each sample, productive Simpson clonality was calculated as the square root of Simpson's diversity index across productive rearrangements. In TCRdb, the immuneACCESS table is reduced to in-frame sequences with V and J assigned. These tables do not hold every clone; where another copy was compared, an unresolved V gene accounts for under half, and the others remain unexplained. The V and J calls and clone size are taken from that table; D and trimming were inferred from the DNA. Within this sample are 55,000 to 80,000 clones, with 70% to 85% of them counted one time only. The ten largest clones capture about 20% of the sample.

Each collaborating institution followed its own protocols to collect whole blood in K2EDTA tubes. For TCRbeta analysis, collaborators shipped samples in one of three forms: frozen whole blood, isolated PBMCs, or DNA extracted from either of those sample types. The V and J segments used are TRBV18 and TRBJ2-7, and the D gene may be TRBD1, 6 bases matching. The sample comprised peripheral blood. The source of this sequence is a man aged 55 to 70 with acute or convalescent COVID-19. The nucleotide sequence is TGTGCCAGCTCACCACAGACAGGTTCCGAGCAGTACTTC. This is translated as CASSPQTGSEQYF.